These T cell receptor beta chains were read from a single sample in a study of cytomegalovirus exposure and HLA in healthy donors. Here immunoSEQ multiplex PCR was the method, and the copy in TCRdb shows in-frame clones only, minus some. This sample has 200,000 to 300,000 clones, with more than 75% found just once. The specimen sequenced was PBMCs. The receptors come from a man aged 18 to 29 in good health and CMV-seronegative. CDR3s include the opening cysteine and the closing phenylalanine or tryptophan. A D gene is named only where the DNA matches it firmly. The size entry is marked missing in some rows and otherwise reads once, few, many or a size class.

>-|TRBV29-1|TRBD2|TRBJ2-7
TGCAGCGTTGATACTAGCGGGAGCTACGAGCAGTACTTC
CSVDTSGSYEQYF
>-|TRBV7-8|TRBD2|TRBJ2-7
TGTGCCAGCAGCTTAGAGGCAGCGGGGGGCCTCTCCTACGAGCAGTACTTC
CASSLEAAGGLSYEQYF
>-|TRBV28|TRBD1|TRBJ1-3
TGTGCCAGCGGGTCCGGGACAGGGGGTGGAAACACCATATATTTT
CASGSGTGGGNTIYF
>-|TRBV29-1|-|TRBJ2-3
TGCAGCGTGGGACTCAAAGGAATCACAGATACGCAGTATTTT
CSVGLKGITDTQYF
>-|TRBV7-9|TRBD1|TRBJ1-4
TGTGCCGTTCGGGACAGGGGTGAAAAACTGTTTTTT
CAVRDRGEKLFF
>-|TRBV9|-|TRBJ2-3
TGTGCCAGCAGCGTAGGGGGGGACCCCTCGGGGGTAAATACGCAGTATTTT
CASSVGGDPSGVNTQYF
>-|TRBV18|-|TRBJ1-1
TGTGCCAGCTCCCCGACTACAGGGTCCAACACTGAAGCTTTCTTT
CASSPTTGSNTEAFF
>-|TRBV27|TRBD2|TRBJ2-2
TGTGCCAGCAGTTTATCGCCGTCTAGCGGGAGGGGTACCGGGGAGCTGTTTTTT
CASSLSPSSGRGTGELFF
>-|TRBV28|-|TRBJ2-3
TGTGCCAGCAGCTTATCAGGGGCAAATACGCAGTATTTT
CASSLSGANTQYF
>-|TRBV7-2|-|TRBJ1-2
TGTGCCAGCAGCTTCGACAGGATAGGTGGCTACACCTTC
CASSFDRIGGYTF
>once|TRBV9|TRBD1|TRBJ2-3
TGTGCCAGCAGCACCCAACAGGGGGCCGGCACAGATACGCAGTATTTT
CASSTQQGAGTDTQYF
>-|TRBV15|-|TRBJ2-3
TGTGCCACCAGCAGAGATCTGGACAGTGGCACGCAGTATTTT
CATSRDLDSGTQYF
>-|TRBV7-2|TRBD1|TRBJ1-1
TGTGCCAGCAGCTTAACTCCGTACAGGGGTCGCAGGAACACTGAAGCTTTCTTT
CASSLTPYRGRRNTEAFF
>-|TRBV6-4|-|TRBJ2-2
TGTGCCAGCAGTGACAGGGGGGAGGGGACCGGGGAGCTGTTTTTT
CASSDRGEGTGELFF
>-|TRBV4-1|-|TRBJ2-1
TGCGCCAGCAGCTTCGACAGGAGCTCCTACAATGAGCAGTTCTTC
CASSFDRSSYNEQFF
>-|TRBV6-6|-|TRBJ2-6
TGTGCCAGCAGTTATGACAGTCGATTGGGGGCCAACGTCCTGACTTTC
CASSYDSRLGANVLTF
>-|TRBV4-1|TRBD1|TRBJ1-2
TGCGCCAGCAAAGGGGGCGGTGGCTACACCTTC
CASKGGGGYTF
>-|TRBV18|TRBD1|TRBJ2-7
TGTGCCAGCTCAGAGGGGGCCACAGCAACCTACGAGCAGTACTTC
CASSEGATATYEQYF
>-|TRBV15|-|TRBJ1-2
TGTGCCACCAGCAGAGCCTTGGTCGGGGATGGCTACACCTTC
CATSRALVGDGYTF
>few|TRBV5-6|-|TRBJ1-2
TGTGCCAGCAAGCAGGCTGCTGGCTACACCTTC
CASKQAAGYTF
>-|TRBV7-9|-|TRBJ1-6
TGTGCCAGCAGCACAGACAGATTTTCTGATTCACCCCTCCACTTT
CASSTDRFSDSPLHF
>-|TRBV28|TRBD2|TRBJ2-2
TGTGCCAGCATTTCCCCAAGCGGGGGGGAGAACACCGGGGAGCTGTTTTTT
CASISPSGGENTGELFF
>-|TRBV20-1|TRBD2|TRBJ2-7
TGCAGTGCTCCTATCCTAGCGGGGGAGTACTTC
CSAPILAGEYF
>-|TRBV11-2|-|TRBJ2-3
TGTGCCAGCAGCTTAGTGCGAGGTGGGTCGCAAAGCACAGATACGCAGTATTTT
CASSLVRGGSQSTDTQYF
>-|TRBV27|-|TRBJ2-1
TGTGCCAGCAGCTTTCTCCGGAGCTCCTACAATGAGCAGTTCTTC
CASSFLRSSYNEQFF
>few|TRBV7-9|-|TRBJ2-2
TGTGCCAGCAGCGCACTATCGGGGGACTACACCGGGGAGCTGTTTTTT
CASSALSGDYTGELFF
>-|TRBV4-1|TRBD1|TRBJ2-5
TGCGCCAGCAGCCAAGTATCAGGGGGGACCCAGTACTTC
CASSQVSGGTQYF
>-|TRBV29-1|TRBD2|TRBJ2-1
TGCAGCGCCTCGGGACTAGCGGGCAGCTCCTACAATGAGCAGTTCTTC
CSASGLAGSSYNEQFF
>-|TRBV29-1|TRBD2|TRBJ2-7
TGCAGCGTTTTACCGGGACTAGCAGGAGCCGAGCAGTACTTC
CSVLPGLAGAEQYF
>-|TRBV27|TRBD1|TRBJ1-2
TGTGCCAGCACCGAAAGACGTAATAGGGGGCGACACTATGGCTACACCTTC
CASTERRNRGRHYGYTF
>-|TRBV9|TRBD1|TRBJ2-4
TGTGCCAGCAGCGAAGGACAGGGAGCCAAAAACATTCAGTACTTC
CASSEGQGAKNIQYF